The 2 T cell receptor beta chains presented below share a single source sample, sequenced in a study of blood T cell repertoires in COVID-19. Using immunoSEQ multiplex PCR, the repertoire was profiled, and TCRdb retains in-frame clones only, with some absent. Of about 130,000 clones detected, about 86% appear once; the ten largest clones hold about 2.5%. The sequenced sample consisted of PBMCs or T cells enriched from blood (not recorded which). The receptors were sampled from a woman aged 45-59 years who had recovered from COVID-19.

The chain links TRBV6-5 to TRBJ1-1, with TRBD1 as a possible D gene (5 bases). Trimming removed 1 base at V and 2 bases at J, with 8 bases between. Germline assignment: CDR1 MNHEY and CDR2 SVGAGI. CDR3 length: 14 residues. CDR3 nucleotide sequence: TGTGCCAGCAGTTACTTGGGGGGAAACACTGAAGCTTTCTTT. Its translation: CASSYLGGNTEAFF.

The table lists this clone with a count of one. The chain is built from TRBV3-1 (or the pseudogene TRBV3-2) and TRBJ1-1; no firm D call. V dropped 2 bases and J dropped 1 base, with 8 bases sitting between them. Germline CDR1 LGHDT, CDR2 YNNKEL (reference sequence). CDR3 length: 14 amino acids. This chain's CDR3 is CASSQNGRNTEAFF. The CDR3 bases are TGTGCCAGCAGCCAAAATGGCAGGAACACTGAAGCTTTCTTT.